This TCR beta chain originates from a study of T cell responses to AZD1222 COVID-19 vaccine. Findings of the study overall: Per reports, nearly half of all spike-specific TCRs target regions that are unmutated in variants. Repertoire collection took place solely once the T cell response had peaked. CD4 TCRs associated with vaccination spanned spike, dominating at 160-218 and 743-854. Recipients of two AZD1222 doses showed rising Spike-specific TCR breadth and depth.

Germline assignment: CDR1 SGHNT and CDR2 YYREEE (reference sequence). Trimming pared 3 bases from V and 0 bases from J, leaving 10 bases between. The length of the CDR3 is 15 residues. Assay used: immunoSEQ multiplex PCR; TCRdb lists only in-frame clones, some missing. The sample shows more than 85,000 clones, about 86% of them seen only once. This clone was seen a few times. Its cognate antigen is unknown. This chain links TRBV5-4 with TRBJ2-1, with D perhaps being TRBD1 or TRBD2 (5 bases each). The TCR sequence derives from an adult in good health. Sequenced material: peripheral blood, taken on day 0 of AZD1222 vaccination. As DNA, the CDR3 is TGTGCCAGCAGCTGGGACGGAAGCTCCTACAATGAGCAGTTCTTC. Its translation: CASSWDGSSYNEQFF. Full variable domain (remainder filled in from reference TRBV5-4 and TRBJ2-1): ETGVTQSPTHLIKTRGQQVTLRCSSQSGHNTVSWYQQALGQGPQFIFQYYREEENGRGNFPPRFSGLQFPNYSSELNVNALELDDSALYLCASSWDGSSYNEQFFGPGTRLTVL.